The T cell receptor beta chain described here comes from a study of shared clonotypes between healthy human individuals (dated by TCRdb to the early 2020s). Context from the whole study: The cohort included a few men and a couple of women between 18 and 49 years of age. Libraries were prepared and TCR repertoires were sequenced by different laboratories using diverse techniques, in order to increase sequencing depth and limit assay-specific biases. The study deeply sequenced blood TCR repertoires of roughly five healthy adults to estimate repertoire size and the extent of clonotype sharing between individuals. Per donor, leukapheresis produced somewhere between about 0.9 and 9.5 billion PBMCs. For each donor, CD4 naive and CD4 memory were each given three plates, CD8 naive was given two plates, and CD8 memory was given one plate.

This clone was found once. Its cognate antigen has yet to be identified. Base qualities are missing; no much larger clone stands one base away. The CDR3 spans 14 residues, from the cysteine through the phenylalanine. Only CDR3 DNA remains: 42 bases, in frame from the first base. Relative to germline, V is 2 bases shorter and J is 1 base shorter, with 6 bases between their ends. The germline V gene gives CDR1 as SGHRS and CDR2 as YFSETQ. The paper as a whole reports these results and caveats: Approximately 4.8% of naive CD4, 3% to 3.5% of naive CD8, 2% to 2.5% of memory CD4, and roughly 0.4% of memory CD8 clonotypes were shared across a few donors. Because the study included a small number of donors, the genetic and exposure-history diversity represented was limited. Sampling was restricted to blood, and TCR repertoires in tissues likely differ from the TCR repertoires found in blood. Rarefaction of sorted-subset datasets indicated incomplete sequencing despite the large sequencing depth. Naive subsets generally had larger estimated clonotype richness than memory subsets. Pairwise subsampling led to the expectation that sequencing depth would affect the degree of clonotype sharing among donors. Compared with non-shared clonotypes, the clonotypes found in all four sorted-subset donors had higher generation probabilities.

Healthy HIV-negative adults with no recently reported acute infections or vaccinations were included as donors. Every donor was a Caucasian adult living in Nashville, Tennessee, USA. CD4+ T cells were enriched by magnetic negative selection; naive cells were then positively selected on CD45RA, and the negative fraction formed the memory subset. Blood was obtained by leukapheresis, after which PBMCs were separated by Ficoll-Histopaque density gradient centrifugation and cryopreserved in liquid nitrogen vapor phase. Analytical flow cytometry was used to check the purity and quantity of each magnetically sorted T cell population. Genomic DNA was isolated from each sorted fraction and quantified by UV absorbance on a Nanodrop 2000c. Using the deep immunoSEQ assay, multiplex PCR amplified TCR CDR3 regions from genomic DNA. For each cell subset, the extracted genomic DNA was distributed evenly across all wells of several immunoSEQ 96-well plates, and each plate served as one replicate. For sorted subsets, around 200 ng genomic DNA, equal to 30,000 or so T cell genomes, was loaded into each replicate PCR. Purified libraries were quantified with a Qubit 3.0 fluorometer, sized on a Bioanalyzer 2100, and re-quantified with the KAPA Library Quantification kit. Every immunoSEQ 96-well plate was sequenced on a separate single-read 150-cycle Illumina NextSeq 550 flow cell. In the source study's methods: The immunoSEQ output contained only junctional sequences without quality scores, so filtering could not match that applied to full-length reads. To assign V/J genes and CDR3, sequences were annotated using PyIR, a Python wrapper for IgBLAST v1.9, with IMGT germline references. Any read was removed if the V/J assignment was weak (E-value above 1e-6), the CDR3 was missing, or the read contained stop codons, out-of-frame junctions, or ambiguous translated residues. V3J clonotypes were defined as sequences sharing an identical inferred V gene, J gene, and CDR3 amino acid sequence. The percentage overlap between two repertoires was calculated by dividing the number of shared unique clonotypes by the size of the smaller repertoire. Three approaches were used to assess repertoire richness: RTK rarefaction, the Chao1 estimator, and Recon v2.1 estimates of unobserved clonotypes. Generation probabilities for all TCRbeta clonotypes obtained by the gDNA method from a few donors were computed using OLGA. TCRdb mirrors the immuneACCESS table, restricted to in-frame sequences. Some clones are absent from its copies; in checked studies, under half trace to an unresolved V gene, and the reason for the others is unknown. V and J calls and clone size are those listed in that table; D and trimming were worked out from the DNA. The sample data list a few million clones, and 80% to 95% of these were observed just once. The top ten clonotypes cover roughly 0.34% of the sample.

The sample was naive CD4+ T cells from PBMCs. Sample cell subset or site, as interpreted from the label and publication: CD45RA+ positively selected. The clonotype was recovered from a man in his late teens or twenties in good health. Some clones in this sample may be carry-over from other donors' samples. The chain employs TRBV5-1 and TRBJ2-2, with no confidently assigned D gene. This receptor has the CDR3 CASSLPLNTGELFF. The DNA reads TGCGCCAGCAGCTTACCACTGAACACCGGGGAGCTGTTTTTT.